Below, 17 T cell receptor beta chains from the same sample are listed, as sequenced in a study of post-analysis software for immune sequencing data. The study's findings and limits: Higher frequency in patients than in controls was seen for roughly five TRBV segments, with TRBV5-6, TRBV5-1 and TRBV20-1 among them.

Antigens of these TCRs are unknown. Each TCR beta cDNA library carried unique molecular identifiers. One entry per CDR3 protein, called by TCRdb with MiXCR from the PCR reads. The sample includes around 700,000 distinct CDR3 sequences, roughly three fifths of them seen just once. The source material was blood. The receptors come from a girl aged 2 to 9 with multiple sclerosis.

The chain is built from TRBV20-1 and TRBJ2-1; the D gene is possibly TRBD2 (5 bases). The germline V and J ends were trimmed by 6 bases and 5 bases, with 14 bases remaining between them. This CDR3 region has 13 residues. The germline V gene encodes CDR1 DFQATT and CDR2 SNEGSKA (reference sequence). The DNA for the CDR3 is TGCAGTGCCCCCCGGAGGTTCAACAATGAGCAGTTCTTC. Encoded protein: CSAPRRFNNEQFF.

The chain combines TRBV3-1 with TRBJ2-5, with 10 bases identical to TRBD2. This CDR3 spans 16 amino acids. Germline CDR1 and CDR2: LGHDT and YNNKEL (reference sequence). The trim removed 4 bases at V and 1 base at J, leaving 6 bases unmatched. The CDR3 spells CASSLRLAGSQETQYF. DNA for the CDR3: TGTGCCAGCAGCCTAAGACTAGCGGGTTCCCAAGAGACCCAGTACTTC.

DNA for the CDR3: TGCAGTGCTGGCGGGCGCCCGTCCACAGATACGCAGTATTTT. This codes for CSAGGRPSTDTQYF. The rearrangement links TRBV20-1 to TRBJ2-3; tentatively, D is TRBD2 (5 bases). V was shortened by 5 bases and J by 2 bases, with 14 bases between the two germline ends. The CDR3 runs 14 residues. Germline V gene data show CDR1 as DFQATT and CDR2 as SNEGSKA (reference sequence).

CDR3 loop: CASSLGTNAYGYGYTF. The DNA of the CDR3 is TGCGCCAGCAGCTTGGGGACTAATGCCTATGGCTACGGCTACACCTTC. V gene TRBV5-1 combines with J gene TRBJ1-2; D is unresolved. From germline, CDR1 is SGHRS and CDR2 YFSETQ. The CDR3 spans 16 residues. V was clipped by 0 bases and J by 8 bases, with 20 bases between them.

V gene TRBV20-1 combines with J gene TRBJ2-1; 10 positions agree with TRBD2. The CDR3 has 17 residues. The V gene's germline CDR1 is DFQATT and CDR2 SNEGSKA (reference sequence). J was trimmed by 9 bases and V by 2 bases; bases with no gene match: 16. The CDR3 spells CSARPLRAGGQVVEQFF. CDR3 nucleotides: TGCAGTGCTAGACCCCTCCGAGCGGGAGGGCAAGTGGTTGAGCAGTTCTTC.

The chain is built from TRBV10-3 and TRBJ2-3, with 9 bases matching TRBD2. The CDR3 spans 15 residues. From germline, CDR1 is ENHRY and CDR2 SYGVKD. V gave up 4 bases and J gave up 6 bases; unmatched junction bases: 8. CDR3 sequence (DNA): TGTGCCATCAGTGCGGCGGGAGGGCCAGGTGATACGCAGTATTTT. This gives the protein CAISAAGGPGDTQYF.

CDR3 loop: CASSPAVSTGELFF. In DNA, the CDR3 is TGTGCCAGCAGCCCAGCGGTGAGCACCGGGGAGCTGTTTTTT. The V call is TRBV4-2, the J call TRBJ2-2; TRBD2 is a possible D gene (5 bases). The CDR3 contains 14 residues. The germline V and J ends were trimmed by 4 bases and 4 bases, with 10 bases remaining between them. From germline, CDR1 is LGHNA and CDR2 YNFKEQ.

The J gene is TRBJ2-7, the V gene TRBV3-1; 14 bases align to TRBD2. This CDR3 comprises 14 residues. After removal of 5 bases from V and 6 bases from J, the junction contained 3 bases not matched to a gene. From germline, CDR1 is LGHDT and CDR2 YNNKEL (reference sequence). The CDR3 region is CASSGTSGSSEQYF. The CDR3 region has the DNA TGTGCCAGCAGCGGGACTAGCGGGAGCTCCGAGCAGTACTTC.

The chain links TRBV6-6 to TRBJ2-7; 8 nucleotides agree with TRBD1. Germline V gives CDR1 MNHNY, CDR2 SVGAGI (reference sequence). CDR3 size: 16 residues. V shed 2 bases, J shed 6 bases, and the junction held 12 bases outside the gene matches. DNA for the CDR3: TGTGCCAGCAGTTACGGGGGGCAACAGGGGGTGGTCGAGCAGTACTTC. Protein: CASSYGGQQGVVEQYF.

The genes are TRBV15 and TRBJ2-5, with D uncertain. This CDR3 has 13 amino acids. Germline V lookup: CDR1 LNHNV, CDR2 YYDKDF (reference sequence). V lost 0 bases and J 4 bases, leaving 6 bases between the germline ends. CDR3 residues: CATSREWGETQYF. The CDR3 DNA is TGTGCCACCAGCAGAGAATGGGGAGAGACCCAGTACTTC.

The chain couples TRBV28 to TRBJ2-7, with D possibly being TRBD1 or TRBD2 (5 bases each). CDR3 length: 15 amino acids. Trimming shortened V by 7 bases and J by 5 bases, and 21 bases separated the two germline ends. CDR1 and CDR2 (germline): MDHEN, SYDVKM. The CDR3 DNA follows: TGTGCCAGCACCCGCGACGAGGGGCGCTTGAACGAGCAGTACTTC. This encodes CASTRDEGRLNEQYF.

This clonotype was recorded once. The chain carries TRBV29-1 and TRBJ2-5; a possible D gene is TRBD1 (5 bases). The CDR3 is made up of 13 amino acids. Trimming removed 2 bases from V and 2 bases from J, with 9 bases in between. The germline CDR1 and CDR2 sequences are SQVTM and ANQGSEA. CDR3 coding DNA: TGCAGCGTTGAAATGACAGTACAAGAGACCCAGTACTTC. This sequence encodes CSVEMTVQETQYF.

This chain joins TRBV28 and TRBJ2-3; 8 nucleotides align to TRBD1. The CDR3 is made up of 15 amino acids. The J segment lost 6 bases and the V segment lost 8 bases, leaving 13 bases of the junction unmatched. The germline gives CDR1 MDHEN, CDR2 SYDVKM. The CDR3 DNA reads as TGTGCCAGCTCCGGACAGGGAGCGGTGGGGGATACGCAGTATTTT. Translated, it gives CASSGQGAVGDTQYF.

The sample holds a few counts of this clonotype. The chain uses TRBV7-9 and TRBJ1-2, with D hard to call. Germline V lookup: CDR1 SEHNR, CDR2 FQNEAQ (reference sequence). V was cut by 5 bases and J by 0 bases, with 13 bases left in between. CDR3 length: 15 amino acids. The CDR3 region has the DNA TGTGCCAGCAGCACCACAGAGATCGCTAACTATGGCTACACCTTC. This encodes CASSTTEIANYGYTF.

The chain is built from TRBV20-1 and TRBJ2-4, with D unresolved. V lost 1 base to trimming and J lost 6 bases, with 13 bases between them. CDR1 is DFQATT, CDR2 SNEGSKA, per germline (reference sequence). The CDR3 has 14 residues. CDR3 region: CSARGPKGLNIQYF. The CDR3 DNA sequence: TGCAGTGCTAGAGGACCGAAAGGGTTAAACATTCAGTACTTC.

The chain is built from TRBV12-3 or TRBV12-4 and TRBJ2-4; 11 bases are shared with TRBD2. With V trimmed by 0 bases and J by 0 bases, 10 bases remained unmatched. The length of the CDR3 is 20 residues. The CDR3 sequence: CASSLANGLAGKLAKNIQYF. The CDR3 nucleotides read TGTGCCAGCAGTTTAGCTAATGGACTAGCGGGCAAACTAGCCAAAAACATTCAGTACTTC.

V usage is TRBV27 and J usage is TRBJ2-4; D is tentatively TRBD1 or TRBD2 (5 bases each). The J call may be wrong; the DNA end is better matched by TRBJ2-7. CDR1 MNHEY and CDR2 SMNVEV come from the germline V gene (reference sequence). There are 14 residues in the CDR3. The CDR3 region is CASSPTAVTYEQYF. In DNA, the CDR3 is TGTGCCAGCAGTCCGACAGCGGTAACCTACGAGCAGTACTTC.